This T cell receptor beta chain was sequenced during a study of blood T cell repertoires in COVID-19. On the study more broadly: Sites in the United States, Italy and Spain provided acute and convalescent COVID-19 samples. T cells, B-cell-depleted T cells, or PBMCs supplied cDNA or gDNA.

Authors' analysis steps: Cell counts per sample came from amplifying reference gene primers. Measured with immunoSEQ multiplex PCR; TCRdb has only the in-frame clones, and not every one. Clonal size and the V and J genes are those of that table, whereas D and trimming came from the DNA. The sample has approximately 140,000 clones; about 80% are singletons. Trimming removed 2 bases from V and 2 bases from J; junction bases left unmatched: 2. The V gene's germline CDR1 is SNHLY and CDR2 FYNNEI. The CDR3 is 16 residues long. The specimen sequenced was peripheral blood. The chain links TRBV2 to TRBJ2-2; TRBD2 aligns across 10 bases. The sequence was obtained from a man in his 70s with acute or convalescent COVID-19. The CDR3 DNA follows: TGTGCCAGCAGTGAAACTAGCGGGACCAACACCGGGGAGCTGTTTTTT. Protein sequence: CASSETSGTNTGELFF.